This TCR beta chain emerged from a study of OX40 agonist ivuxolimab in advanced cancers. General study findings and limits: There was clonal expansion of CD4+ and CD8+ blood T cells by week 6 at 0.1 to 3.0 mg/kg. Partial responders at 0.1-3.0 mg/kg had among the lowest clonal expansion.

Autoimmune disease history or systemic immunosuppression led to patient exclusion. This CDR3 is 15 amino acids long. The trim removed 1 base at V and 6 bases at J, leaving 4 bases unmatched. CDR1 and CDR2 (germline): MNHNS, SASEGT. A note on this clone: Its antigen is not identified.

TCRdb keeps only in-frame clones here, not all; method: immunoSEQ multiplex PCR. This table holds about 110,000 clones, 80% to 95% found once. The TCR comes from an adult with an advanced solid tumor such as melanoma, head and neck, liver or kidney cancer. The gene calls are TRBV6-1 and TRBJ2-3; TRBD1 matches 10 bases. Sequencing used CD4+ or CD8+ T cells sorted from blood, obtained in a trial of the OX40 agonist ivuxolimab. CDR3 residues: CASSEGTGGPDTQYF. The DNA for the CDR3 is TGTGCCAGCAGTGAAGGGACAGGGGGTCCCGATACGCAGTATTTT.